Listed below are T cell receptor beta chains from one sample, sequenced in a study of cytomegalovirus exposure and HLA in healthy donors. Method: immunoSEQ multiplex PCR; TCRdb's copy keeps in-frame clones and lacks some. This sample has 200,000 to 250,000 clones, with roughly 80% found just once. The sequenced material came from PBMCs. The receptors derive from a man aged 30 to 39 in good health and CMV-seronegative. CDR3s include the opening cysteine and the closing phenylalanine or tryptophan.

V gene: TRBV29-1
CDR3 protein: CSVEPRGGRGTDTQYF

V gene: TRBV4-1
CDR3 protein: CASSQELGTGAAYGYTF

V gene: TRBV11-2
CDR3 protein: CASSFTGTANTEAFF

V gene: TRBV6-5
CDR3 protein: CASGLAYANTGELFF

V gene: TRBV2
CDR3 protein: CASTPDRAGNTIYF

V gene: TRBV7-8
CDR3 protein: CASSFGENTEAFF

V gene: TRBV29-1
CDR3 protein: CSVEKDSPYEQYF

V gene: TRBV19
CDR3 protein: CASSILAGGSEQYF

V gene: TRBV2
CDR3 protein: CASSVGTGESPLHF

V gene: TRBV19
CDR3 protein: CASSTGHQPQHF

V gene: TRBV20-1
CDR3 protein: CSAELVYEQYF

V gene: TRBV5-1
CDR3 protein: CASSSGGLWRNTEAFF

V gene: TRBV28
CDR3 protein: CASSEGSPYEQYF

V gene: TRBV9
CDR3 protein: CASSVAAGGIGEQYF

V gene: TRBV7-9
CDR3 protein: CASSSLPGQGCEQYF

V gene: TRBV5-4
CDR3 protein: CASSPGEQGAGYGYTF

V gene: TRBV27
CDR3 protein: CASSFEGARNSPLHF

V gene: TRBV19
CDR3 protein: CASRDRDGAGNTIYF

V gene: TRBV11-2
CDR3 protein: CASSLDPTGNGYTF

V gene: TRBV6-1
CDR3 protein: CASSGASVLTF

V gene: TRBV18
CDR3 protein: CASSPGFAGRVYEQYF

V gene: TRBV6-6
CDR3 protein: CASGQGPFDEQYF

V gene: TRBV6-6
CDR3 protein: CASKLRGGYTF

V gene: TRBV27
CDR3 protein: CASQTGALPPYEQYF

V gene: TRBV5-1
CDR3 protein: CASSPPRDISGDTQYF

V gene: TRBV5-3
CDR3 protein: CARSHGGQGQETQYF

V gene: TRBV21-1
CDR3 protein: CASSPGQNYNQPQHF

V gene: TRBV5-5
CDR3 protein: CASSRYSTYEQYF

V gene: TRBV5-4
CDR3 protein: CASSIATNEKLFF

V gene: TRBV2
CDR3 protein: CASSGNSGGHF

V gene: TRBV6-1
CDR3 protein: CASSAPDSIQLNEQFF

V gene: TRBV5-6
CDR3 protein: CASSFYGASTDTQYF

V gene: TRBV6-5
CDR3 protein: CASSRWGENTGELFF

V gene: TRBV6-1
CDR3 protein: CAAEVGQGARYGYTF

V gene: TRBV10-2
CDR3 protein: CASSDGGNQPQHF

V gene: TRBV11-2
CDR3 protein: CASSSTSKWEQYF

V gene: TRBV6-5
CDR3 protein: CASSERLPYEQYF

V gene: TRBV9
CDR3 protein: CASSVIQTGELFF

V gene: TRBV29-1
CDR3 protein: CSVWRGGSYNEQFF

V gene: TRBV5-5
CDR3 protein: CASSLGRRDYTEAFF

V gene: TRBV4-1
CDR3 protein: CASSQDPTGGAFF

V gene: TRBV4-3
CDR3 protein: CASSQQGALANYGYTF

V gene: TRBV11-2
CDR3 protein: CASSFTQSEAFF

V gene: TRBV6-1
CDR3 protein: CASSVQGVHEQYF

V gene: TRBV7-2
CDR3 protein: CASSLIRGTVNTEAFF

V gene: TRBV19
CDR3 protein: CASATGVSYEQYF

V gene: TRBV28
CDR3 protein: CASSSGVGTGALGAEAFF

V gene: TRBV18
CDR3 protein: CASSPSTTGGNEQYF

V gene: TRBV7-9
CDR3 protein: CASSPVQQNTEAFF

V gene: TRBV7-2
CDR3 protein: CASRQTGGGDEQYF

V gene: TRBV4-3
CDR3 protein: CASSQQAGGNDEQYF

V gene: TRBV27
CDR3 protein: CASSHYPNQPQHF